These T cell receptor beta chains were read from a single sample in a study of blood T cell repertoires in COVID-19. The data were produced by immunoSEQ multiplex PCR, yet TCRdb's version contains in-frame clones alone and is incomplete. The sample carries about 240,000 clones, about 80% recorded once. What was sequenced was PBMCs or T cells enriched from blood (not recorded which). The receptor source for this set is a woman aged 40 to 50 who had been exposed to COVID-19. CDR3s include the opening cysteine and the closing phenylalanine or tryptophan. A D gene is named only where the DNA matches it firmly. Clone size is not always given. Where it is, it says once, few, many or a class for expanded clones.

clone size	V gene	J gene	D gene	CDR3 protein	CDR3 DNA
.	TRBV11-3	TRBJ2-2	TRBD1	CASSLTTGTGRTGELFF	TGTGCCAGCAGCTTAACCACCGGGACAGGGAGGACCGGGGAGCTGTTTTTT
once	TRBV24-1	TRBJ1-5	TRBD1	CATSDLGQGDQPQHF	TGTGCCACCAGTGATTTGGGGCAGGGGGACCAGCCCCAGCATTTT
.	TRBV4-2	TRBJ2-3	TRBD2	CASSQEAPSGGLPTDTQYF	TGTGCCAGCAGCCAAGAGGCACCTAGCGGGGGTCTTCCAACAGATACGCAGTATTTT
few	TRBV7-3	TRBJ2-1	TRBD2	CASSLNPAGDNEQFF	TGTGCCAGCAGCTTAAATCCCGCGGGGGACAATGAGCAGTTCTTC
.	TRBV4-3	TRBJ1-1	.	CASSQVFQGGDTEAFF	TGCGCCAGCAGCCAAGTGTTTCAGGGTGGCGACACTGAAGCTTTCTTT
.	TRBV2	TRBJ1-2	TRBD1	CASSGETGGYGYTF	TGTGCCAGCAGTGGAGAGACAGGGGGCTATGGCTACACCTTC
.	TRBV29-1	TRBJ2-1	TRBD1	CSVFGTGGAYNEQFF	TGCAGCGTTTTTGGGACAGGGGGCGCCTACAATGAGCAGTTCTTC
few	TRBV6-5	TRBJ1-3	.	CANRQMAGNTIYF	TGTGCCAACAGACAAATGGCTGGAAACACCATATATTTT
many	TRBV3-1/TRBV3-2	TRBJ2-7	TRBD1	CASSPPPVRGPYEQYF	TGTGCCAGCAGCCCGCCGCCGGTCAGGGGGCCTTACGAGCAGTACTTC
.	TRBV10-3	TRBJ2-2	.	CAISEAQGFGELFF	TGTGCCATCAGTGAGGCCCAGGGTTTCGGGGAGCTGTTTTTT
.	TRBV4-3	TRBJ1-1	.	CASSPSAGRDTEAFF	TGCGCCAGCAGCCCCTCGGCAGGCCGGGATACTGAAGCTTTCTTT